The 24 T cell receptor beta chains presented below share a single source sample, sequenced in a study of glioma-infiltrating T cells after dendritic cell vaccination. Regarding time point: after dendritic cell vaccination, including at tumor progression/relapse. TCRdb's table, derived via immunoSEQ multiplex PCR, lists solely in-frame clones and lacks some. The sample gives under 30,000 clones, under 90% of which show up once; around 2.9% is in the top ten. The specimen comprised blood, sampled after dendritic cell vaccination. These receptors came from a human donor with glioblastoma.

The J gene is TRBJ2-7, the V gene TRBV6-1, with 12 bases lining up with TRBD2. The CDR3 is made up of 16 amino acids. J was trimmed by 6 bases and V by 1 base; bases with no gene match: 7. Germline V CDR1 and CDR2: MNHNS, SASEGT. As DNA, the CDR3 is TGTGCCAGCAGTGAAGGGACTAGCGGGAAGGGTCGCGAGCAGTACTTC. This codes for CASSEGTSGKGREQYF.

The chain uses TRBV4-1 and TRBJ2-1, with TRBD1 matching over 7 bases. From germline, CDR1 is MGHRA and CDR2 YSYEKL. The CDR3 is made up of 18 amino acids. V shed 1 base, J shed 6 bases, and the junction held 15 bases outside the gene matches. The CDR3 bases are TGCGCCAGCAGCCAAGGAATAATTAGGGGGCAGGGATCCAATGAGCAGTTCTTC. Its translation is CASSQGIIRGQGSNEQFF.

The V and J genes are TRBV6-5 and TRBJ2-3; TRBD2 aligns across 8 bases. This CDR3 has 15 amino acids. The germline V gene encodes CDR1 MNHEY and CDR2 SVGAGI. V trimming: 5 bases; J trimming: 0 bases; junction bases outside the gene matches: 4. CDR3: CASSRAGESTDTQYF. The CDR3 region has the DNA TGTGCCAGCAGTCGAGCGGGGGAAAGCACAGATACGCAGTATTTT.

This chain connects TRBV5-1 to TRBJ1-1; TRBD1 matches at 7 bases. After removal of 7 bases from V and 1 base from J, the junction contained 7 bases not matched to a gene. Germline V gene data show CDR1 as SGHRS and CDR2 as YFSETQ. The CDR3 has 14 amino acids. CDR3 coding DNA: TGCGCCAGCCGCCAAGGGACAGCGAACACTGAAGCTTTCTTT. Its protein product is CASRQGTANTEAFF.

This clone has just a few counts. This rearrangement joins TRBV5-6 to TRBJ2-2, with D unclear. The germline V gene encodes CDR1 SGHDT and CDR2 YYEEEE. Trimming took off 0 bases at V and 6 bases at J, with 15 bases between the two ends. The CDR3 has 16 residues. CDR3 amino acids: CASSLVLVTQAGELFF. CDR3 nucleotides: TGTGCCAGCAGCTTGGTACTTGTTACCCAGGCCGGGGAGCTGTTTTTT.

The V and J genes are TRBV21-1 and TRBJ1-4. TRBV21-1 is reported as a pseudogene. There are 18 residues in the CDR3. The CDR3 protein is CASSKARVLGGRNEKLFF. The CDR3 DNA follows: TGTGCCAGCAGCAAAGCGCGGGTGTTAGGAGGTCGAAATGAAAAACTGTTTTTT.

The rearrangement links TRBV19 to TRBJ1-2; 9 bases align to TRBD1. CDR1 LNHDA and CDR2 SQIVND come from the germline V gene (reference sequence). The CDR3 extends over 15 amino acids. The V gene end was trimmed by 8 bases and the J gene end by 0 bases; junction bases not matched to a gene: 7. The CDR3 is CASVPGQGANYGYTF. CDR3 coding DNA: TGTGCCAGTGTTCCGGGACAGGGAGCTAACTATGGCTACACCTTC.

The chain joins TRBV2 to TRBJ2-5; TRBD2 aligns across 10 bases. V dropped 7 bases and J dropped 7; count of bases not matched to a gene: 12. CDR1 is SNHLY and CDR2 is FYNNEI in the germline V gene. CDR3 length: 15 residues. CDR3 region: CASKGSGGNGGTQYF. The CDR3 region has the DNA TGTGCCAGCAAGGGTAGCGGGGGGAACGGGGGGACCCAGTACTTC.

The V and J genes are TRBV14 and TRBJ2-5; 7 positions agree with TRBD2. This CDR3 has 14 residues. Unmatched junction bases numbered 10, after V lost 7 bases and J lost 5 bases. Germline CDR1 is SGHDN and CDR2 is FVKESK. CDR3 region: CASNGGGWSETQYF. In DNA, the CDR3 is TGTGCCAGCAACGGCGGGGGATGGAGTGAGACCCAGTACTTC.

This chain links TRBV11-2 with TRBJ1-4, with D perhaps matching TRBD1 (6 bases). Trimming took off 10 bases at V and 4 bases at J, with 13 bases between the two ends. The germline V gene encodes CDR1 SGHAT and CDR2 FQNNGV. The CDR3 is 13 amino acids. The CDR3, as DNA: TGTGCCACCCAGACAGGCCTTAATGAAAAACTGTTTTTT. Translated, it gives CATQTGLNEKLFF.

Only one count was recorded for this clone. This rearrangement joins TRBV23-1 to TRBJ1-2; unclear D gene. TRBV23-1 is assigned to the ORF class and has an uncertain function. Deletions cut 6 bases from V and 7 bases from J, with 12 bases between. The CDR3 consists of 12 residues. CDR3: CASSQTFGGYTF. CDR3 nucleotides: TGCGCCAGCAGCCAGACATTTGGTGGCTACACCTTC.

The table lists this clone with a count of one. The chain joins TRBV5-4 to TRBJ2-5; 10 nucleotides match TRBD2. V lost 4 bases to trimming and J lost 4 bases; unmatched junction nucleotides: 10. Germline CDR1 is SGHNT and CDR2 is YYREEE (reference sequence). This CDR3 is built from 16 residues. CDR3 residues: CASSPRGLAGVETQYF. The CDR3 region has the DNA TGTGCCAGCAGCCCCCGAGGGCTAGCGGGGGTAGAGACCCAGTACTTC. The variable domain in full, with the rest retrieved from reference TRBV5-4 and TRBJ2-5, is ETGVTQSPTHLIKTRGQQVTLRCSSQSGHNTVSWYQQALGQGPQFIFQYYREEENGRGNFPPRFSGLQFPNYSSELNVNALELDDSALYLCASSPRGLAGVETQYFGPGTRLLVL.

The rearrangement uses TRBV19 and TRBJ1-1, with unresolved D. Trimming pared 5 bases from V and 5 bases from J, leaving 18 bases between. The CDR3 is made up of 15 amino acids. CDR1 is LNHDA, CDR2 SQIVND, per germline (reference sequence). The CDR3 protein is CASSGTGPSGTEAFF. The CDR3 DNA reads TGTGCCAGTAGTGGAACCGGGCCCTCGGGAACTGAAGCTTTCTTT.

The chain couples TRBV30 to TRBJ1-3; 7 nucleotides line up with TRBD1. V dropped 8 bases and J dropped 1; count of bases not matched to a gene: 8. The CDR3 extends over 14 amino acids. Per the germline V gene, CDR1 is GTSNPN and CDR2 is SVGIG (reference sequence). DNA for the CDR3: TGTGCCCGTAGAGCGACAGGGTCTGGAAACACCATATATTTT. Its translation: CARRATGSGNTIYF.

The rearrangement links TRBV6-5 to TRBJ1-2; 8 bases line up with TRBD1. The CDR3 is 15 amino acids. Germline V CDR1 and CDR2: MNHEY, SVGAGI. Losses at the gene ends were 4 bases for V and 4 bases for J; bases not matched to a gene: 8. The CDR3 DNA is TGTGCCAGCAGTTGGGCAGGGGGCCTTTCCTATGGCTACACCTTC. Its protein product is CASSWAGGLSYGYTF.

CDR3 sequence (DNA): TGTGCCAGTAGTGATCAGGGACAGGCCAATCAGCCCCAGCATTTT. Its protein is CASSDQGQANQPQHF. V usage is TRBV19 and J usage is TRBJ1-5; 8 nucleotides agree with TRBD1. Germline V CDR1 and CDR2: LNHDA, SQIVND (reference sequence). V lost 5 bases to trimming and J lost 3 bases; unmatched junction nucleotides: 6. CDR3 length: 15 residues.

The rearrangement joins TRBV5-6 to TRBJ1-2, with a possible D match to TRBD1 (5 bases). Germline-derived CDR1 and CDR2 are SGHDT and YYEEEE. This CDR3 spans 13 amino acids. The germline V and J ends were trimmed by 0 bases and 8 bases, with 11 bases remaining between them. Here the CDR3 reads CASSLVQGRGYTF. DNA for the CDR3: TGTGCCAGCAGCTTGGTCCAGGGTCGAGGCTACACCTTC.

This chain links TRBV5-1 with TRBJ1-1; D perhaps matches TRBD1 (5 bases). Looked up from germline, CDR1 is SGHRS and CDR2 is YFSETQ. This CDR3 is built from 17 residues. V was shortened by 0 bases and J by 0 bases, with 15 bases between the two germline ends. The CDR3 here is CASSLGGGDFMNTEAFF. CDR3 nucleotide sequence: TGCGCCAGCAGCTTGGGGGGCGGGGATTTCATGAACACTGAAGCTTTCTTT.

The chain couples TRBV11-3 to TRBJ1-1, with unresolved D. The CDR3 covers 13 residues. The V gene lost 0 bases and the J gene lost 4 bases, with 6 bases spanning the gap. The germline gives CDR1 SGHNT, CDR2 YENEEA. The CDR3 is CASSLESTTEAFF. The CDR3 nucleotides are TGTGCCAGCAGCTTAGAGTCTACCACTGAAGCTTTCTTT.

In this sample, this clone turned up a few times. DNA for the CDR3: TGTGCCTGCCTCCGAGGTGAAGTCACCGGGGAGCTGTTTTTT. Translation: CACLRGEVTGELFF. The chain recombines TRBV30 with TRBJ2-2; D is undetermined. Per the germline V gene, CDR1 is GTSNPN and CDR2 is SVGIG (reference sequence). Trimming pared 6 bases from V and 4 bases from J, leaving 15 bases between. The CDR3 covers 14 residues. The whole variable domain, filled in from reference TRBV30 and TRBJ2-2, reads SQTIHQWPATLVQPVGSPLSLECTVEGTSNPNLYWYRQAAGRGLQLLFYSVGIGQISSEVPQNLSASRPQDRQFILSSKKLLLSDSGFYLCACLRGEVTGELFFGEGSRLTVL.

The V and J genes are TRBV29-1 and TRBJ2-3; 8 bases map to TRBD2. This CDR3 contains 14 residues. Germline trimming cut 2 bases from V and 0 bases from J; bases unmatched to any gene: 1. The germline V gene encodes CDR1 SQVTM and CDR2 ANQGSEA. Here the CDR3 reads CSVERLASTDTQYF. In nucleotides, the CDR3 is TGCAGCGTTGAAAGACTAGCGAGCACAGATACGCAGTATTTT.

The chain uses TRBV5-1 and TRBJ2-7; 9 bases match TRBD2. The CDR3 extends over 17 amino acids. Germline values: CDR1 SGHRS, CDR2 YFSETQ. The trim removed 0 bases at V and 0 bases at J, leaving 7 bases unmatched. CDR3 amino acids: CASSLGNSGGFSYEQYF. In nucleotides, the CDR3 is TGCGCCAGCAGCTTGGGGAATAGCGGGGGTTTCTCCTACGAGCAGTACTTC.

The V gene is TRBV5-4, the J gene TRBJ1-4, with 9 bases matching TRBD1. The trim removed 5 bases at V and 4 bases at J, leaving 6 bases unmatched. The CDR3 loop spans 15 amino acids. CDR1 and CDR2 from the germline V gene are SGHNT and YYREEE (reference sequence). CDR3 sequence reads: CASSLPGQGNEKLFF. In DNA, the CDR3 is TGTGCCAGCAGTTTACCGGGACAGGGTAATGAAAAACTGTTTTTT.

The chain is built from TRBV5-4 and TRBJ1-1; D is possibly TRBD1 (5 bases). There are 14 residues in the CDR3. Trimming cost V 6 bases and J 1 base, with 13 bases left between them. Germline CDR1 reads SGHNT; CDR2 reads YYREEE (reference sequence). CDR3 residues: CASTFQGQNTEAFF. For the CDR3, the DNA is TGTGCCAGCACGTTCCAGGGCCAGAACACTGAAGCTTTCTTT.